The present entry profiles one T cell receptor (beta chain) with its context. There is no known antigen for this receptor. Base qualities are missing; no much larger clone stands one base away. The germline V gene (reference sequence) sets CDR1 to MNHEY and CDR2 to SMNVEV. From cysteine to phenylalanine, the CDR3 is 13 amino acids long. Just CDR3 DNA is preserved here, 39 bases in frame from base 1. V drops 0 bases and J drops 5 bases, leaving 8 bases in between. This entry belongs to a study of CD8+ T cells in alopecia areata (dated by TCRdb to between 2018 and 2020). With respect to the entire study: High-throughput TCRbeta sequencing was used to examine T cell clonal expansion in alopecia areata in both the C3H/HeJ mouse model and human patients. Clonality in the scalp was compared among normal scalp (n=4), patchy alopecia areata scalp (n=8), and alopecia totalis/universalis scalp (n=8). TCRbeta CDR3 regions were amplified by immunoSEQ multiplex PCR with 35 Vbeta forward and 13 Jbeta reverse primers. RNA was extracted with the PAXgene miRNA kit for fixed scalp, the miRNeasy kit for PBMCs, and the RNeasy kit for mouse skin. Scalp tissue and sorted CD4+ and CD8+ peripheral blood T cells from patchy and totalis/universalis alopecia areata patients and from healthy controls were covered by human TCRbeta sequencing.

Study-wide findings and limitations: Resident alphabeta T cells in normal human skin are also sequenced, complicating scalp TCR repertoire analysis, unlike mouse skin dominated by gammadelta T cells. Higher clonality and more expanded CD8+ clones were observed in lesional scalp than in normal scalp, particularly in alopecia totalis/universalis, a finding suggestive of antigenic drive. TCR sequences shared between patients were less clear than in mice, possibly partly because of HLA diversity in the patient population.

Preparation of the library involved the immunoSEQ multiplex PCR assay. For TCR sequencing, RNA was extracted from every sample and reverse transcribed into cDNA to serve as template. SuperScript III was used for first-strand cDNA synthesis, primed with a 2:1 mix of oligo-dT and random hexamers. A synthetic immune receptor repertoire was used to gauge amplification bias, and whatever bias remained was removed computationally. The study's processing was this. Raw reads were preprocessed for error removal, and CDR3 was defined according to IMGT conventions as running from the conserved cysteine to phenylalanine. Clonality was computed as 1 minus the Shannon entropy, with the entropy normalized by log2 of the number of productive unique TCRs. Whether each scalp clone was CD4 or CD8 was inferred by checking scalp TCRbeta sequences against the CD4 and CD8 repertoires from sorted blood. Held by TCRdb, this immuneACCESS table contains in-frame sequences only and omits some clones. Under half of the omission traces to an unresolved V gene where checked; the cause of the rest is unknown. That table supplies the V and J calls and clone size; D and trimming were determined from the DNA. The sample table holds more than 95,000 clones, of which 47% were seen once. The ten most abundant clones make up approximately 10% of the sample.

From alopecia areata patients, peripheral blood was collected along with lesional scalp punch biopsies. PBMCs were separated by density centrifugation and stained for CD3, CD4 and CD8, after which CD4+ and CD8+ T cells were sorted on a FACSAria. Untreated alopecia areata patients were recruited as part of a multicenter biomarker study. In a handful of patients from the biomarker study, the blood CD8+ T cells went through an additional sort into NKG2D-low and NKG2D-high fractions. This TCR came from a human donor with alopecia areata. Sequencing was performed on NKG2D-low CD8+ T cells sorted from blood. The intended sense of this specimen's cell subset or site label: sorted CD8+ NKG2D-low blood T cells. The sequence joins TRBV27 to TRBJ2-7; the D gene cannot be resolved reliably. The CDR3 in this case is CASSLSITDEQYF. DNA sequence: TGTGCCAGCAGTTTATCGATTACCGACGAGCAGTACTTC.